The 8 T cell receptor beta chains presented below share a single source sample, sequenced in a study of blood T cell repertoires in COVID-19. This table comes from immunoSEQ multiplex PCR, and its TCRdb copy is limited to in-frame clones, with some not included. The sample includes approximately 220,000 clones, roughly 84% of them seen just once. The sample was PBMCs or T cells enriched from blood (not recorded which). The receptors stem from a woman in her forties who had recovered from COVID-19.

This chain links TRBV7-8 with TRBJ2-3; 10 bases map to TRBD2. Germline CDR1 reads SGHVS; CDR2 reads FQNEAQ. J lost 0 bases, V lost 5 bases, and 8 bases had no gene match. This CDR3 comprises 17 residues. CDR3: CASSDGLAETSTDTQYF. CDR3 nucleotide sequence: TGTGCCAGCAGCGACGGACTAGCGGAGACTAGCACAGATACGCAGTATTTT.

The chain couples TRBV7-2 to TRBJ2-3; the D gene is possibly TRBD1 (5 bases). Per the germline V gene, CDR1 is SGHTA and CDR2 is FQGNSA. The CDR3 loop spans 14 amino acids. V was trimmed by 8 bases and J by 2 bases, leaving 14 bases between them. Here the CDR3 reads CASRWQGHTDTQYF. The CDR3 nucleotides read TGTGCCAGCCGCTGGCAGGGTCACACAGATACGCAGTATTTT.

V gene TRBV2 combines with J gene TRBJ1-1; tentative D call: TRBD1 (6 bases). The germline CDR1 and CDR2 sequences are SNHLY and FYNNEI. Trimming left V 8 bases short and J 5 bases short, with 15 bases between. The CDR3 is 13 residues long. The CDR3 is CASLVIQGTEAFF. The CDR3 DNA reads as TGTGCCAGCTTGGTTATTCAGGGGACTGAAGCTTTCTTT.

The chain recombines TRBV10-3 with TRBJ2-3; 12 nucleotides align to TRBD2. CDR3 length: 13 amino acids. V was clipped by 10 bases and J by 3 bases; unmatched bases: 2. Germline V gives CDR1 ENHRY, CDR2 SYGVKD. CDR3 in amino acids: CASGLAGTDTQYF. For the CDR3, the DNA is TGTGCCAGCGGACTAGCGGGGACAGATACGCAGTATTTT.

The chain carries TRBV28 and TRBJ2-5, with 10 bases lining up with TRBD2. CDR3 length equals 14 residues. With 8 bases clipped from V and 0 bases from J, the junction kept 3 bases outside the gene matches. The V gene's germline CDR1 is MDHEN and CDR2 SYDVKM. In DNA, the CDR3 is TGTGCCAGCGCGGGACTAGCGCACCAAGAGACCCAGTACTTC. Translated: CASAGLAHQETQYF.

V gene TRBV28 combines with J gene TRBJ2-3; 9 bases align to TRBD2. This CDR3 contains 16 residues. Germline values: CDR1 MDHEN, CDR2 SYDVKM. Losses at the gene ends were 7 bases for V and 5 bases for J; bases not matched to a gene: 13. Written as DNA, the CDR3 is TGTGCCAGCATCCTGGGGGGCGGGAGGGCCGGAGATACGCAGTATTTT. This codes for CASILGGGRAGDTQYF.

This clone is a singleton in its sample. The V gene is TRBV18, the J gene TRBJ1-3; 8 bases map to TRBD1. Trimming took 2 bases from V and 0 from J; bases not matched to a gene: 6. This CDR3 is built from 17 residues. Germline V gene data show CDR1 as KGHSH and CDR2 as LQKENI. The CDR3 reads CASSPGDRLSSGNTIYF. CDR3 bases: TGTGCCAGCTCACCAGGGGACAGGTTGAGCTCTGGAAACACCATATATTTT.

In its sample, this clone was seen a few times. This chain links TRBV7-3 with TRBJ1-2; 9 bases agree with TRBD1. Unmatched junction bases numbered 5, after V lost 1 base and J lost 8 bases. Germline assignment: CDR1 SGHTA and CDR2 FQGTGA. The CDR3 has 14 amino acids. In DNA form, the CDR3 reads TGTGCCAGCAGCTTAAAAAGGACAGGGGAAGGCTACACCTTC. This encodes CASSLKRTGEGYTF.